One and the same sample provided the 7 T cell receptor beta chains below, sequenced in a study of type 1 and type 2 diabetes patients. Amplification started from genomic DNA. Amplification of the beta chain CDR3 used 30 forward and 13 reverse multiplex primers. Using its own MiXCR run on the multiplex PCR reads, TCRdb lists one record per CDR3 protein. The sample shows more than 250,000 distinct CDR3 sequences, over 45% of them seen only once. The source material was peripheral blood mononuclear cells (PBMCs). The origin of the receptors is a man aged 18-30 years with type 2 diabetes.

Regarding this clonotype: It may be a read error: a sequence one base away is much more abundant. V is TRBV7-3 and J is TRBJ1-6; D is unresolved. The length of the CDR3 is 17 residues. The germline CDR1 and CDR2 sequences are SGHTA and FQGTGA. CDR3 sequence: CAGSPEGISSYNSPLHF. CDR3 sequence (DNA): TGTGCCGGCAGCCCCGAGGGCATTAGCTCCTATAATTCACCCCTCCACTTT.

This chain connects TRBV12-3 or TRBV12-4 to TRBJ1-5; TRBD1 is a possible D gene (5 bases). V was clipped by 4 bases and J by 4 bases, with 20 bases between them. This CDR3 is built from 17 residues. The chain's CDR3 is CASSSTPLRVGNQPQHF. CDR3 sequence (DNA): TGTGCCAGCAGTTCAACCCCGCTCAGGGTGGGGAATCAGCCCCAGCATTTT.

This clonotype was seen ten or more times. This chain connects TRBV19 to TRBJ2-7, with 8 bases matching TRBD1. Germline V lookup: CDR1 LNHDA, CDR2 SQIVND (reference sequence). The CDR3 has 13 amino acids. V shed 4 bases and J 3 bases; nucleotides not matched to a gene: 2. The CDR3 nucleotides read TGTGCCAGTAGTAAGGACAGGGTCTACGAGCAGTACTTC. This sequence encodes CASSKDRVYEQYF.

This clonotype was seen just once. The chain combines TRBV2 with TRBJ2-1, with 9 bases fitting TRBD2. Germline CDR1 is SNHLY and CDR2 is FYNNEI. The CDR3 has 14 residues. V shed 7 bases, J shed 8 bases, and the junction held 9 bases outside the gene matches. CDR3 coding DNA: TGTGCCAGCACTAAGAGCGGGGGGCTGGATGAGCAGTTCTTC. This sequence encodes CASTKSGGLDEQFF.

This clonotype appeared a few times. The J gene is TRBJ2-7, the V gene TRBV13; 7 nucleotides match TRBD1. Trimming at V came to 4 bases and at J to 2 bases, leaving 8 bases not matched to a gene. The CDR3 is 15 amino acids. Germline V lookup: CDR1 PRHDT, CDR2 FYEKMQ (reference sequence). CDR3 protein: CASSSRARGTYEQYF. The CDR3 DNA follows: TGTGCCAGCAGCTCAAGGGCCAGGGGGACCTACGAGCAGTACTTC. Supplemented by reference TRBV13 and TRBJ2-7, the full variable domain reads AAGVIQSPRHLIKEKRETATLKCYPIPRHDTVYWYQQGPGQDPQFLISFYEKMQSDKGSIPDRFSAQQFSDYHSELNMSSLELGDSALYFCASSSRARGTYEQYFGPGTRLTVT.

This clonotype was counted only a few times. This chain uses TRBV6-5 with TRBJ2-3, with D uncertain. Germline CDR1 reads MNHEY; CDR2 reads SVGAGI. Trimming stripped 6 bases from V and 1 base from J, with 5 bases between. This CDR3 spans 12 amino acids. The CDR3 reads CASRTGTDTQYF. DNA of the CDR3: TGTGCCAGCAGGACGGGCACAGATACGCAGTATTTT.

The CDR3 DNA sequence: TGTGCCAGCAGTTTATGGCAAACGCGGCCCCAGCATTTT. It yields the protein CASSLWQTRPQHF. The V gene is TRBV28, the J gene TRBJ1-5, with D unclear. Between the trimmed V and J ends, which lost 0 bases and 9 bases, there was a span of 9 bases. Per germline, CDR1 MDHEN and CDR2 SYDVKM. The CDR3 length is 13 residues.